This T cell receptor (beta chain) came from a study of blood T cell repertoires in COVID-19. Study-level background: Donors in the United States, Italy and Spain gave samples during acute or convalescent COVID-19.

The CDR3 length is 18 residues. The germline gives CDR1 LGHDT, CDR2 YNNKEL (reference sequence). The V end lost 1 base, the J end lost 2 bases, and 19 bases lay between the germline ends. Original data processing: The assay estimated nucleated cells by amplifying reference gene primers. Method: immunoSEQ multiplex PCR; TCRdb's copy keeps in-frame clones and lacks some. V, J and clone size derive from that table, while D and trimming were established from the DNA sequence. The sample has roughly 18,000 clones; just over 90% are singletons. This TCR derives from a human donor in a cohort sampled during active COVID-19. The chain links TRBV3-1 (or the pseudogene TRBV3-2) to TRBJ2-3; tentatively, D is TRBD2 (5 bases). Sequencing was performed on peripheral blood. This CDR3 reads CASSQVGRASTTTDTQYF. CDR3 nucleotide sequence: TGTGCCAGCAGCCAAGTGGGAAGGGCTTCGACTACCACAGATACGCAGTATTTT.